The 5 T cell receptor beta chains given below trace back to one sample, sequenced in a study of cytomegalovirus exposure and HLA in healthy donors (dated by TCRdb to the late 2010s). Libraries were prepared through the immunoSEQ multiplex PCR assay. Imported from immuneACCESS, the table was reduced by TCRdb to in-frame sequences with V and J called. These copies leave out some clones; in studies compared against another copy, an unresolved V gene accounts for under half, and the cause of the remainder is not known. This sample is represented by about 110,000 clones; 70% to 85% of them were singletons. Together, the top ten hold around 3% of the sample. Sequencing input: PBMCs. All receptors come from a young woman in good health and CMV-seronegative.

This sequence joins TRBV5-4 and TRBJ1-1; the D gene is possibly TRBD1 (6 bases). The CDR3 is 20 residues long. V was cut by 4 bases and J by 5 bases, with 33 bases left in between. CDR1 and CDR2 (germline): SGHNT, YYREEE (reference sequence). DNA for the CDR3: TGTGCCAGCAGCGGGTTCCCTCCTTACGGACAGCCACCCCTGAGGACTGAAGCTTTCTTT. This sequence encodes CASSGFPPYGQPPLRTEAFF.

The V and J genes are TRBV27 and TRBJ1-1; tentative D call: TRBD1 (6 bases). The CDR3 consists of 14 residues. Trimming left V 7 bases short and J 4 bases short, with 16 bases between. The germline V gene encodes CDR1 MNHEY and CDR2 SMNVEV (reference sequence). CDR3 bases: TGTGCCAGCAACCCCGCGGGGGGGCGCACTGAAGCTTTCTTT. Amino acid sequence: CASNPAGGRTEAFF.

The V call is TRBV5-4, the J call TRBJ2-7, with TRBD1 matching 7 bases. Trimming at V came to 6 bases and at J to 3 bases, leaving 12 bases not matched to a gene. This CDR3 is 15 amino acids long. Germline lookup yields CDR1 SGHNT and CDR2 YYREEE (reference sequence). CDR3 sequence: CASTQGEQGNYEQYF. The CDR3 DNA is TGTGCCAGCACCCAAGGGGAACAGGGGAACTACGAGCAGTACTTC. The complete variable domain, with remaining parts taken from reference TRBV5-4 and TRBJ2-7, reads ETGVTQSPTHLIKTRGQQVTLRCSSQSGHNTVSWYQQALGQGPQFIFQYYREEENGRGNFPPRFSGLQFPNYSSELNVNALELDDSALYLCASTQGEQGNYEQYFGPGTRLTVT.

This chain links TRBV7-9 with TRBJ2-1, with D perhaps TRBD2 (5 bases). CDR1 is SEHNR, CDR2 FQNEAQ, per germline (reference sequence). CDR3 size: 12 residues. V dropped 5 bases and J dropped 5 bases, with 7 bases sitting between them. The chain's CDR3 is CASSPGDNEQFF. The CDR3 region has the DNA TGTGCCAGCAGCCCCGGGGACAATGAGCAGTTCTTC.

The chain uses TRBV19 and TRBJ1-2, with 7 bases matching TRBD1. The CDR3 covers 15 residues. Germline loops: CDR1 LNHDA, CDR2 SQIVND (reference sequence). V dropped 0 bases and J dropped 4; count of bases not matched to a gene: 5. This chain's CDR3 is CASSIEVTGVYGYTF. Here the CDR3 DNA reads TGTGCCAGTAGTATAGAAGTCACAGGGGTCTATGGCTACACCTTC.